This T cell receptor beta chain was retrieved from a study of blood T cell repertoires in COVID-19. Method: immunoSEQ multiplex PCR; TCRdb's copy keeps in-frame clones and lacks some. The table records 25,000 to 35,000 clones, 91% of them present only once. This clone was counted a single time. This sequence originates from a human donor with active COVID-19. The donor label of this sample is uncertain. Material: peripheral blood.

The CDR3 sequence is CASSQDWGTDYNEQFF. The CDR3 DNA is TGCGCCAGCAGCCAAGATTGGGGGACAGATTACAATGAGCAGTTCTTC. The genes are TRBV4-3 and TRBJ2-1; 7 bases fit TRBD1. Germline V gives CDR1 LGHNA, CDR2 YSLEER. This CDR3 spans 16 amino acids. The ends lost 0 bases at V and 4 bases at J; junction bases unmatched: 6.